This TCR beta chain is drawn from a study of persistence of HIV-infected CD4 T cells. This CDR3 has 15 amino acids. Germline V gene data show CDR1 as SGHVS and CDR2 as FNYEAQ. V trimming: 5 bases; J trimming: 10 bases; junction bases outside the gene matches: 9. Study results and limitations: Compared with CD3/CD28-stimulated cells, CMV- and Gag-responding cells showed lower TCRbeta richness. Antigen-responding cells were enriched for degenerate expanded CDR3beta sequences.

This clone appeared a few times. Its target is unknown. The immunoSEQ assay was version 4, run in survey mode. The assay was immunoSEQ multiplex PCR, and TCRdb's table has in-frame clones only and misses some. Altogether tens of thousands of clones are present, around 70% being singletons, with the ten largest covering approximately 1.4%. Cells were stimulated with overlapping HIV-1 Gag 15-mer peptides. Sorting selected CD4+ T cells upregulating both CD40 ligand and CD69. Suppressive ART was started during chronic HIV-1 infection in these adults. The TCR sequence derives from an adult man with HIV who was CMV-seropositive. This sequence joins TRBV7-6 and TRBJ1-6; 9 bases fit TRBD1. The source material was CD4+ T cells sorted from PBMCs after roughly 18-hour stimulation, sampled from a patient who received antiretroviral therapy. In nucleotides, the CDR3 is TGTGCCAGCAGCCCCTCCGGGACAGGGTACTCACCCCTCCACTTT. It translates to CASSPSGTGYSPLHF.